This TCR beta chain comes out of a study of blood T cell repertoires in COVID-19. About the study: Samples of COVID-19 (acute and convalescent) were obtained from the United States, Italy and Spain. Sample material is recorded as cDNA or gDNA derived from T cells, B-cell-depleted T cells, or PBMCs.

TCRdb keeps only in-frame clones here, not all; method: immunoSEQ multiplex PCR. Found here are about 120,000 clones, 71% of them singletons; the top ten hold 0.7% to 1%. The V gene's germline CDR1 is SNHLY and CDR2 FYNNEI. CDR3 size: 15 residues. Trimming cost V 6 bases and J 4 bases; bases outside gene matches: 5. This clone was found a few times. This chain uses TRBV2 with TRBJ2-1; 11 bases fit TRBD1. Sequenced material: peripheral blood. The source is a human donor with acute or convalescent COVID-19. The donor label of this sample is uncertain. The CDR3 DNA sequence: TGTGCCAGCAGGACCGGGACAGGGGGATACAATGAGCAGTTCTTC. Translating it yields CASRTGTGGYNEQFF. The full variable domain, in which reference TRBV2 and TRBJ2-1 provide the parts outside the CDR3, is EPEVTQTPSHQVTQMGQEVILRCVPISNHLYFYWYRQILGQKVEFLVSFYNNEISEKSEIFDDQFSVERPDGSNFTLKIRSTKLEDSAMYFCASRTGTGGYNEQFFGPGTRLTVL.